The rows below give T cell receptor beta chains drawn from one sample of a study of shared clonotypes between healthy human individuals. Using immunoSEQ multiplex PCR, the repertoire was profiled, and TCRdb retains in-frame clones only, with some absent. The sample yields about 2.3 million clones, over 90% seen once. Sequencing was carried out using naive CD4+ T cells from PBMCs. The receptors stem from a man younger than 35 in good health. Some clones in this sample may be carry-over from other donors' samples. The CDR3 runs from the conserved cysteine through the conserved F or W. Each record gives: CDR3 DNA, CDR3 protein, V gene, J gene, D gene, clone size. A D gene is named only where the DNA matches it firmly. Size is stated for part of the rows, as once, few or many counts, or as a class when the clone is expanded.

TGTGCCAGCAGCTGGGGGACAGGGGCGAACACCGGGGAGCTGTTTTTT,CASSWGTGANTGELFF,TRBV5-6,TRBJ2-2,TRBD1,few
TGCAGCGTTGAGAGTAGCAGCAGCGGACACTACTACGAGCAGTACTTC,CSVESSSSGHYYEQYF,TRBV29-1,TRBJ2-7,-,-
TGTGCCAGCAGCCCGTCCGGGACAGCTAATGAAAAACTGTTTTTT,CASSPSGTANEKLFF,TRBV7-9,TRBJ1-4,TRBD1,once
TGTGCCAGCAGCCCCGACGGACTCGGGGAGACCCAGTACTTC,CASSPDGLGETQYF,TRBV9,TRBJ2-5,-,-
TGTGCCAGCACGAACAGCAGGGGGGCTCCAGATACGCAGTATTTT,CASTNSRGAPDTQYF,TRBV28,TRBJ2-3,-,-
TGTGCCAGCAGCTTCCTCGGCAGGCATAATAATTCACCCCTCCACTTT,CASSFLGRHNNSPLHF,TRBV5-6,TRBJ1-6,-,-
TGTGCCAGCAGCTCCAATCCACAGAGCACCGGGGAGCTGTTTTTT,CASSSNPQSTGELFF,TRBV7-2,TRBJ2-2,-,-
TGTGCCAGCACCTCGATGGGAAATAGCACAGATACGCAGTATTTT,CASTSMGNSTDTQYF,TRBV5-6,TRBJ2-3,-,-
TGTGCCAGCAGCGTGGGACTAGCGGGAGCAGATACGCAGTATTTT,CASSVGLAGADTQYF,TRBV11-3,TRBJ2-3,TRBD2,-
TGTGCCAGCAGTGAATACAGAGCTATCTATAGCAATCAGCCCCAGCATTTT,CASSEYRAIYSNQPQHF,TRBV2,TRBJ1-5,-,-
TGTGCCAGCTCCCTGGGGCTAGCTGGAAACACCATATATTTT,CASSLGLAGNTIYF,TRBV18,TRBJ1-3,-,-
TGTGCCAGCAGCCCCCCCAGCGGGAGGAGCACAGATACGCAGTATTTT,CASSPPSGRSTDTQYF,TRBV7-2,TRBJ2-3,TRBD2,-
TGTGCCTCTCACCCCAGCGGGAGGCGCACAGATACGCAGTATTTT,CASHPSGRRTDTQYF,TRBV5-4,TRBJ2-3,TRBD2,-
TGCAGTGCTAGAATACTAGAGACCCAGTACTTC,CSARILETQYF,TRBV20-1,TRBJ2-5,-,once
TGTGCCAGTTCGACGGGGAGGGGGAGCACAGATACGCAGTATTTT,CASSTGRGSTDTQYF,TRBV9,TRBJ2-3,-,-
TGCAGCGGGACAGGGGACACCGGGGAGCTGTTTTTT,CSGTGDTGELFF,TRBV29-1,TRBJ2-2,TRBD1,-
TGTGCCAGTAGTATAGAGGGGGGCGCAATGGAGTACTTC,CASSIEGGAMEYF,TRBV19,TRBJ2-7,-,once
TGTGCCAGCAGTCCGTGGGGCGGGAGGTCCAATGAGCAGTTCTTC,CASSPWGGRSNEQFF,TRBV6-5,TRBJ2-1,TRBD2,once
TGTGCCAGTAGGGTTATGAGACTAGCCTCCTACGAGCAGTACTTC,CASRVMRLASYEQYF,TRBV19,TRBJ2-7,TRBD2,once
TGCGCCAGCAGCCAAGATTCCCGACAGGGAGGCTATGGCTACACCTTC,CASSQDSRQGGYGYTF,TRBV4-1,TRBJ1-2,TRBD1,-
TGTGCCAGTGGGACGACAGGGCACGAGCAGTACTTC,CASGTTGHEQYF,TRBV19,TRBJ2-7,TRBD1,-
TGTGCCAGCAGCACGGGGACGGACTATGGCTACACCTTC,CASSTGTDYGYTF,TRBV9,TRBJ1-2,-,-
TGTGCCAGCAGTTCCACGTCGAGAGGGCGCACAAGCTCCTACGAGCAGTACTTC,CASSSTSRGRTSSYEQYF,TRBV28,TRBJ2-7,-,-
TGCGCCAGCAGCTTCTCGTCCAAAGAGACCCAGTACTTC,CASSFSSKETQYF,TRBV5-1,TRBJ2-5,-,-
TGTGCCAGCAGCCAAGGTCGGCTAGCGTACGAGCAGTACTTC,CASSQGRLAYEQYF,TRBV7-2,TRBJ2-7,-,-
TGTGCCAGCTCACCCTCATCACTAGCGGGAGGGGCCAAAAACATTCAGTACTTC,CASSPSSLAGGAKNIQYF,TRBV18,TRBJ2-4,TRBD2,-
TGTGCCAGCTCACCGACAGGGCGCGCAGATACGCAGTATTTT,CASSPTGRADTQYF,TRBV18,TRBJ2-3,TRBD1,-
TGTGCCAGCAGTGTCCTGGGGGACTCTGGGTGGGAGACCCAGTACTTC,CASSVLGDSGWETQYF,TRBV25-1,TRBJ2-5,-,-
TGTGCTTGCGACCCTAGGAGATATGGCTACACCTTC,CACDPRRYGYTF,TRBV30,TRBJ1-2,-,-
TGTGCCAGCAGTGAGGGGGTAGCAGTGAGATATAGCAATCAGCCCCAGCATTTT,CASSEGVAVRYSNQPQHF,TRBV2,TRBJ1-5,-,-
TGTGCCAGCAGCCAGAATAACTGGAGTTCAGGGGAGCTGTTTTTT,CASSQNNWSSGELFF,TRBV11-2,TRBJ2-2,-,once
TGTGCCAGCAGTTTACAGGCAGGGGGCTCCTACGAGCAGTACTTC,CASSLQAGGSYEQYF,TRBV27,TRBJ2-7,TRBD1,-
TGTGCCAGCAGTCACAGGGGGGGCACCTACAATGAGCAGTTCTTC,CASSHRGGTYNEQFF,TRBV5-6,TRBJ2-1,-,-
TGCAGCGTTATCCCCGGAAGTGGCGAGCAGTACTTC,CSVIPGSGEQYF,TRBV29-1,TRBJ2-7,-,once
TGTGCCAGCAGTGAAGGGGTTCCCTACGAGCAGTACTTC,CASSEGVPYEQYF,TRBV6-1,TRBJ2-7,-,-
TGTGCCAGTAGCCTCTTCCCGACTAGAGGGGGCATAACCTACGAGCAGTACTTC,CASSLFPTRGGITYEQYF,TRBV19,TRBJ2-7,-,once
TGTGCCAGCAGCCCTCGACTAGCGGGAGTTGGACAAGAGACCCAGTACTTC,CASSPRLAGVGQETQYF,TRBV9,TRBJ2-5,TRBD2,once
TGTGCCAGCAGCCCCCGAGGACAGGCGCACAATGAGCAGTTCTTC,CASSPRGQAHNEQFF,TRBV7-9,TRBJ2-1,TRBD1,once
TGTGCCAGCAGCGTACAAGGGGTGTTGGGCACTGAAGCTTTCTTT,CASSVQGVLGTEAFF,TRBV7-9,TRBJ1-1,-,-
TGTGCCAGCAGCCAAACGACTACTAATGAAAAACTGTTTTTT,CASSQTTTNEKLFF,TRBV14,TRBJ1-4,-,once
TGTGCCAGCAGTTTAACCGGGACAGGGGGGGTTGGCTACACCTTC,CASSLTGTGGVGYTF,TRBV28,TRBJ1-2,TRBD1,once
TGCAGCGCAGGACTAGCGGGGGGCAATGAGCAGTTCTTC,CSAGLAGGNEQFF,TRBV29-1,TRBJ2-1,TRBD2,-
TGTGCCAGCAGCTTAGTCGGGCAGGGCACTGAAGCTTTCTTT,CASSLVGQGTEAFF,TRBV7-2,TRBJ1-1,-,-
TGTGCCAGCAGGTCCGGGACGGGTGGGGAGACCCAGTACTTC,CASRSGTGGETQYF,TRBV7-2,TRBJ2-5,-,-
TGTGCCAGCAGCGCCCGGGATACCACTGAAGCTTTCTTT,CASSARDTTEAFF,TRBV7-2,TRBJ1-1,-,-
TGTGCCACCAGCAGAGCTGGAGGACTAAGGAATGAGCAGTTCTTC,CATSRAGGLRNEQFF,TRBV15,TRBJ2-1,-,-
TGTGCCAGCAGCTCGGAAAAACAGCCCCAGCATTTT,CASSSEKQPQHF,TRBV7-2,TRBJ1-5,-,-
TGTGCCAGCAGCGCCGGGGGGACTAGGGGTAATGAGCAGTTCTTC,CASSAGGTRGNEQFF,TRBV9,TRBJ2-1,TRBD2,-
TGTGCCAGCAGCTTACTCGGCAATGAGCAGTTCTTC,CASSLLGNEQFF,TRBV11-2,TRBJ2-1,-,-
TGTGCCAGCAGTGGGGAAGGGACAGGCTCTGGAAACACCATATATTTT,CASSGEGTGSGNTIYF,TRBV28,TRBJ1-3,TRBD1,once
TGTGCCAGCAGCTTGGGGGGCAACCAAGAGACCCAGTACTTC,CASSLGGNQETQYF,TRBV5-4,TRBJ2-5,-,-
TGTGCCAGCAGCTTAGGGGCAAAGTCTTACGAGCAGTACTTC,CASSLGAKSYEQYF,TRBV7-6,TRBJ2-7,-,once
TGTGCCAGCAGTGAGGAACCCTATGGCTACACCTTC,CASSEEPYGYTF,TRBV2,TRBJ1-2,-,few
TGCGCCAGCAGCCAAGGGGCAGGGGGATTGGGTTACGAGCAGTACTTC,CASSQGAGGLGYEQYF,TRBV4-1,TRBJ2-7,TRBD1,-
TGCAGCGTGGGCCGGCTGACGTCGTTTGGCTACACCTTC,CSVGRLTSFGYTF,TRBV29-1,TRBJ1-2,-,-